The T cell receptor beta chain under discussion was sequenced for a study of OX40 agonist ivuxolimab in advanced cancers. At the level of the whole study: Ivuxolimab was a fully human IgG2 agonistic monoclonal antibody targeting the costimulatory receptor OX40 (CD134). The paper reports the monotherapy dose-escalation portion (N of about 50 patients) of the phase I ivuxolimab trial. Of the approximately 50 patients in dose escalation, approximately 20 had hepatocellular carcinoma, some 15 had melanoma, 9 had renal cell carcinoma and 9 had head and neck cancer. Patients were allowed to have had prior anti-PD-1, anti-PD-L1 or anti-CTLA-4 therapy, and about 40% of the dose-escalation patients had been treated with checkpoint inhibitors. The dose-escalation cohort was 82.7% male with a mean age of approximately 60 years, ranging from about 23 to 85. Peripheral TCRbeta sequencing was intended to test whether TCR sequence diversity was altered and clonal T-cell expansion was caused by ivuxolimab. Partial responses occurred in three dose-escalation patients: two with cutaneous melanoma and one with hepatocellular carcinoma. Intravenous ivuxolimab was administered to patients every 2 weeks at six dose levels: 0.01, 0.1, 0.3, 1.5, 3 and 10 mg/kg.

The trial excluded patients who had a history of autoimmune disease or who were on systemic immunosuppression. In every dose cohort, peripheral blood was drawn for TCR sequencing at baseline, cycle 4 day 1, and cycle 7 day 1. The samples were drawn from a first-in-human, open-label, multicenter phase I dose-escalation trial of ivuxolimab. Adults with locally advanced or metastatic head and neck squamous cell, hepatocellular, melanoma or renal cell carcinoma were enrolled in the trial. Before TCR sequencing, CD4+ T cells and CD8+ T cells were sorted from peripheral blood as separate populations. The full study reports these points: On average, CD8+ T cells showed more expanded clones than CD4+ T cells after ivuxolimab. Clonal expansion of both CD4+ and CD8+ blood T cells was observed from baseline to week 6 at doses 0.1 to 3.0 mg/kg. Antigen specificity was not determined for the clonally expanded peripheral T cells. In partial responders in the 0.1-3.0 mg/kg groups, normalized peripheral clonal expansion was found to be among the lowest, especially among CD8+ T cells. Low levels of normalized T-cell clonal expansion were also shown by some nonresponding patients.

On this clone itself: This receptor's antigen is unknown. No quality values exist for individual bases; no much larger clone is one base distant.

Spanning cysteine to phenylalanine, the CDR3 consists of 16 amino acids. Kept here is only the CDR3 DNA, which spans 48 bases and is read in frame from base 1. The junction shows trimming of 5 bases on V and 2 bases on J, and the gene matches do not reach 9 bases of it. According to the germline V gene, CDR1 reads SGHNT and CDR2 reads YENEEA. Genomic DNA was isolated from the sorted cells so that the TCRbeta CDR3 region could be sequenced. The immunoSEQ Assay was used for sequencing of TCRbeta CDR3 regions. The table comes from immuneACCESS by way of TCRdb, which keeps in-frame sequences with V and J called. Part of the clones is missing from these tables; in studies checked, under half for an unresolved V gene and the rest for unknown reasons. The table for this sample lists around 56,000 clones; 82% of them were counted only once. The ten most abundant clones make up almost 1.5% of the sample.

This chain joins TRBV11-3 to TRBJ2-1; 7 bases in between match TRBD1. The sequences come from CD4+ or CD8+ T cells sorted from blood, collected in a trial of the OX40 agonist ivuxolimab. This clonotype was obtained from an adult with an advanced solid tumor such as melanoma, head and neck, liver or kidney cancer. This receptor has the CDR3 CASSTRGTVTYNEQFF. The nucleotides read TGTGCCAGCAGCACTCGAGGGACAGTCACCTACAATGAGCAGTTCTTC.